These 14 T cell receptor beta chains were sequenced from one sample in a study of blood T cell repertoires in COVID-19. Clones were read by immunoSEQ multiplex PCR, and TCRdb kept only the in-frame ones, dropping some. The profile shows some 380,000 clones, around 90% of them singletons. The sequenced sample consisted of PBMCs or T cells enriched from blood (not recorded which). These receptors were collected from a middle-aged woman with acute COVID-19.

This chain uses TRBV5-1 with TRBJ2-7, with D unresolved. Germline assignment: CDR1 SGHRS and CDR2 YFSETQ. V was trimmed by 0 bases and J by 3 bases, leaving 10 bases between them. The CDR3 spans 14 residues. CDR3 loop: CASSLVPGNYEQYF. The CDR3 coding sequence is TGCGCCAGCAGCTTGGTTCCAGGAAACTACGAGCAGTACTTC.

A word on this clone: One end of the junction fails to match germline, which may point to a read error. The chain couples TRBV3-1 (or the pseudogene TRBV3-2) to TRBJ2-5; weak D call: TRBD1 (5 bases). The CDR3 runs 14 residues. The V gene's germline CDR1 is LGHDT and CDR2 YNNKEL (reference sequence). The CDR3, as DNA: TGTGCCAGCATCCAACATGGGGCCGAAGAGACCCAGTACTTC. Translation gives CASIQHGAEETQYF.

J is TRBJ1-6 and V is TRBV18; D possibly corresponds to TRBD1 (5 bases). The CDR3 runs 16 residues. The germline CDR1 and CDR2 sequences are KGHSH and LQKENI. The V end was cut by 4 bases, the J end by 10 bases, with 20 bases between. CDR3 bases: TGTGCCAGCTCACAATCTCCTGGCAGGGATGGGTCACCCCTCCACTTT. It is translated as CASSQSPGRDGSPLHF.

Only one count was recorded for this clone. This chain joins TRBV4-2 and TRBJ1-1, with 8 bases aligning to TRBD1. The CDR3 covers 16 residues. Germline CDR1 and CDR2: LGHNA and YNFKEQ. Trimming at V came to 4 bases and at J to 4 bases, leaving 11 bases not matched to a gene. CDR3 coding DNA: TGTGCCAGCAGCCGATCAGGGGGCGCCGTGAGCACTGAAGCTTTCTTT. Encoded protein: CASSRSGGAVSTEAFF.

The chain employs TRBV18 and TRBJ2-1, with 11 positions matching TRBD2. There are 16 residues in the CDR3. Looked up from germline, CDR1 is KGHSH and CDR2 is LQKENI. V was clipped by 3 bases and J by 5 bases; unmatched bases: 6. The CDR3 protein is CASSPLLAGVNNEQFF. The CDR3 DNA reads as TGTGCCAGCTCACCGCTACTAGCGGGGGTAAACAATGAGCAGTTCTTC.

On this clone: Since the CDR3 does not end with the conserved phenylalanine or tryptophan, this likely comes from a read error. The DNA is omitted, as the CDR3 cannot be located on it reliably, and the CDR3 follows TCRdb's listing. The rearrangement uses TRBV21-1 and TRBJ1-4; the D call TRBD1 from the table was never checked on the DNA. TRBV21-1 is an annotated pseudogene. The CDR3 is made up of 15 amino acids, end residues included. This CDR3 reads CASSKECPKGDPRVT.

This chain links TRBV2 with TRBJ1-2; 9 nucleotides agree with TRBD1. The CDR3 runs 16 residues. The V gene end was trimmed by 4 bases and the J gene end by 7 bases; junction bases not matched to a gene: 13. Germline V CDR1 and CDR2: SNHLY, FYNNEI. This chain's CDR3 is CASSGSTGGVAGGYTF. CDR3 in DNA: TGTGCCAGCAGTGGGAGCACAGGGGGCGTGGCGGGTGGCTACACCTTC.

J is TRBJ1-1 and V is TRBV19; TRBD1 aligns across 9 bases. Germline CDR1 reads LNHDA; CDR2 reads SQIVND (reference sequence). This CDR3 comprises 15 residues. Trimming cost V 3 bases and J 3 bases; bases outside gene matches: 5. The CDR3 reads CASSIMRTGDTEAFF. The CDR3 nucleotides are TGTGCCAGTAGTATTATGAGGACAGGGGACACTGAAGCTTTCTTT.

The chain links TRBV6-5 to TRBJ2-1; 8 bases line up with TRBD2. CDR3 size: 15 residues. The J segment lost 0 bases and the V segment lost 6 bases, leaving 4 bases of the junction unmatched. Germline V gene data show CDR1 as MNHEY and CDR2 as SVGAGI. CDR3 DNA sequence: TGTGCCAGCAGGGTAGCGGGGAACTCCTACAATGAGCAGTTCTTC. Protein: CASRVAGNSYNEQFF.

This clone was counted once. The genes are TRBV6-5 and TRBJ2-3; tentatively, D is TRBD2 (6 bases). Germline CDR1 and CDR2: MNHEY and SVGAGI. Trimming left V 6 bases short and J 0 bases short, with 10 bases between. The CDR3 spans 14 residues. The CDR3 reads CASRAGTSTDTQYF. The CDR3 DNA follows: TGTGCCAGCAGAGCGGGTACTAGCACAGATACGCAGTATTTT.

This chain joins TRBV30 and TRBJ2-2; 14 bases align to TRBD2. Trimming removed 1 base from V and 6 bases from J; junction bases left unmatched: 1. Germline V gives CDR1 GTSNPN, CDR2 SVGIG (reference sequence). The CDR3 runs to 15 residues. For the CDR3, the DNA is TGTGCCTGGAGTGCGGGACTAGCGGGGGCCGGGGAGCTGTTTTTT. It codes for CAWSAGLAGAGELFF.

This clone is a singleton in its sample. The CDR3 nucleotides are TGTGCCAGCAGTCAGGGGTCCTGGGATACGCAGTATTTT. It encodes CASSQGSWDTQYF. This rearrangement joins TRBV12-3 or TRBV12-4 to TRBJ2-3, with a weak D call TRBD1 (6 bases). V lost 5 bases and J lost 6, with 12 bases in between. The CDR3 covers 13 residues.

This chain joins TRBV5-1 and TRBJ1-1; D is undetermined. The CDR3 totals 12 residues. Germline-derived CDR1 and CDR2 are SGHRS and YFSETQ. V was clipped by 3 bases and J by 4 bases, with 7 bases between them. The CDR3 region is CASSSIRTEAFF. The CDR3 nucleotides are TGCGCCAGCAGCTCTATTCGCACTGAAGCTTTCTTT.

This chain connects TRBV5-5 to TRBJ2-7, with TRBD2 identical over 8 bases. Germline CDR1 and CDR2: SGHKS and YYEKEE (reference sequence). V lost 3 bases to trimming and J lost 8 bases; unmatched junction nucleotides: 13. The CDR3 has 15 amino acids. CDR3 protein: CASSSQLADLEQQYF. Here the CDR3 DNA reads TGTGCCAGCAGCTCCCAACTAGCGGACCTCGAACAGCAGTACTTC.